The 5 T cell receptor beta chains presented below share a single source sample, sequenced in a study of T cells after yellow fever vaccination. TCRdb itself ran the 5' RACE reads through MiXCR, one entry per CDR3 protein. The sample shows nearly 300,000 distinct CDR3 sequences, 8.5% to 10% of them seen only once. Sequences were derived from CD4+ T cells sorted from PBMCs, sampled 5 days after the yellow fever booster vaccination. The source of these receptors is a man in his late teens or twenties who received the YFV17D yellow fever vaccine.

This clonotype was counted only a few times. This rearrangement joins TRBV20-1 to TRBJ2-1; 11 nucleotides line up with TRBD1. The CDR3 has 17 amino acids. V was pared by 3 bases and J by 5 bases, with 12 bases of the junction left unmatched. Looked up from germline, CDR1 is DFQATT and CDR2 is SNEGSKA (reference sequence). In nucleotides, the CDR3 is TGCAGTGCTAGGGGTAAAAGGACAGGGGGCGGGAACAATGAGCAGTTCTTC. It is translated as CSARGKRTGGGNNEQFF.

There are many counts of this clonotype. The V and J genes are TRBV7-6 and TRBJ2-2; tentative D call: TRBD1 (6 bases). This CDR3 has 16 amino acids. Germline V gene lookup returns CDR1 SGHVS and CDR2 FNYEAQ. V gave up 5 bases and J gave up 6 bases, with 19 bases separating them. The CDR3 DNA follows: TGTGCCAGCAGCCCTCGGCCGGGACAACAACCCGGGGAGCTGTTTTTT. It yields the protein CASSPRPGQQPGELFF. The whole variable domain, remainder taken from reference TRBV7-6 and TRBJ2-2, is GAGVSQSPRYKVTKRGQDVALRCDPISGHVSLYWYRQALGQGPEFLTYFNYEAQQDKSGLPNDRFSAERPEGSISTLTIQRTEQRDSAMYRCASSPRPGQQPGELFFGEGSRLTVL.

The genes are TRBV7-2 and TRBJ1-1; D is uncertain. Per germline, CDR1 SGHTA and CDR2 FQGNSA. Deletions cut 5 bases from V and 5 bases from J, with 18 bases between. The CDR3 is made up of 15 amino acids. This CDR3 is CASSLGASGGTEAFF. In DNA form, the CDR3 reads TGTGCCAGCAGCCTTGGTGCGTCGGGCGGAACTGAAGCTTTCTTT.

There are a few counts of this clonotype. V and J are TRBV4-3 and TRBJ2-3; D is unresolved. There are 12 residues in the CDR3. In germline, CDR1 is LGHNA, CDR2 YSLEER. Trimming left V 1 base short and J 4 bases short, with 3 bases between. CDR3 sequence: CASSQGPDTQYF. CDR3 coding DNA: TGCGCCAGCAGCCAAGGTCCAGATACGCAGTATTTT.

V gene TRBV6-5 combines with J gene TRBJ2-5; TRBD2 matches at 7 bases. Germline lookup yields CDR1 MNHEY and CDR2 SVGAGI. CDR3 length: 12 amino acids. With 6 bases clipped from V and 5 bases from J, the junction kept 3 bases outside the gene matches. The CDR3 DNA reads TGTGCCAGCAGCGGGGGGATTGAGACCCAGTACTTC. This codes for CASSGGIETQYF.